The T cell receptor (beta chain) under discussion was sequenced for a study of T cells after yellow fever vaccination. Study at large: Fractions with few cells were prepared using SMART-Seq v4 Ultra Low Input. Study results and caveats: Compared with primary, the secondary response was weaker and peaked at day 5, not 15.

This clonotype was observed at least ten times. As yet, its antigen is unknown. Production of TCR cDNA was by 5'RACE template switching, which also added a universal primer site and UMIs. TCRdb analysed the 5' RACE reads with MiXCR anew, one entry per CDR3 protein. The table lists approximately 250,000 distinct CDR3 sequences, 3.6% of them singletons. Per the germline V gene, CDR1 is ENHRY and CDR2 is SYGVKD. Trimming took off 7 bases at V and 3 bases at J, with 22 bases between the two ends. The CDR3 spans 16 residues. The J gene is TRBJ2-7, the V gene TRBV10-3, with D uncertain. The specimen was PBMCs, collected 15 days after the yellow fever booster vaccination. The origin of this receptor is a man aged 18 to 29 who received the YFV17D yellow fever vaccine. Here the CDR3 DNA reads TGTGCCATCACTGTTGGGCCCGCGCCCGATGGCTACGAGCAGTACTTC. Encoded protein: CAITVGPAPDGYEQYF.